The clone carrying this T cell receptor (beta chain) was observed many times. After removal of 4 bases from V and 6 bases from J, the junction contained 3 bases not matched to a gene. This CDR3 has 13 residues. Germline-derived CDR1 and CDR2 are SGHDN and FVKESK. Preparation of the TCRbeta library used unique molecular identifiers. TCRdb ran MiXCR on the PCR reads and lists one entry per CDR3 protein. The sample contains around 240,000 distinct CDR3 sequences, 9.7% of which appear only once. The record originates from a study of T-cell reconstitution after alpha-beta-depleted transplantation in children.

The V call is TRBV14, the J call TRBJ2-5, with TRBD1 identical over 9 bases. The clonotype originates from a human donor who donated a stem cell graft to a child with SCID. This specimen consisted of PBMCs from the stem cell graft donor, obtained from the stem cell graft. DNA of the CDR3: TGTGCCAGCAGCCCGGGACAGGGACAGACCCAGTACTTC. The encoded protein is CASSPGQGQTQYF.